This T cell receptor beta chain derives from a study of T cells in tuberculosis. About the study: T cells were selected with CD1B tetramers loaded with glucose monomycolate.

Germline V CDR1 and CDR2: MDHEN, SYDVKM. The CDR3 totals 14 residues. V was pared by 5 bases and J by 7 bases, with 8 bases of the junction left unmatched. Cells were sorted from thawed PBMC rested overnight and stained with GMM-loaded CD1B tetramer, viability dye and anti-CD3. The lipid loaded on the CD1B tetramers was C32 glucose monomycolate from Rhodococcus equi. TCR-alpha and TCR-beta chains were sequenced unpaired. Profiled with immunoSEQ multiplex PCR; TCRdb holds only in-frame clones, not every one. The sample consists of around 50,000 clones, roughly 86% of them appearing once. The sequence derives from an adult woman with latent tuberculosis. The sequencing input was CD1b-GMM tetramer-negative cells sorted from PBMCs. V usage is TRBV28 and J usage is TRBJ2-7, with TRBD1 matching over 10 bases. CDR3 region: CASSPWTGGQEQYF. The CDR3 nucleotides are TGTGCCAGCAGTCCTTGGACAGGGGGTCAAGAGCAGTACTTC.